The 9 T cell receptor beta chains in this list originate from one sample, sequenced in a study of T cell responses to AZD1222 COVID-19 vaccine. Profiling relied on immunoSEQ multiplex PCR, and the TCRdb table lists in-frame clones only, not all of them. The sample shows 100,000 to 130,000 clones, about nine tenths of them seen only once. The material sequenced was peripheral blood, taken on day 0 of AZD1222 vaccination. The receptors shown here come from an adult in good health.

The V and J genes are TRBV2 and TRBJ1-2, with TRBD1 identical over 8 bases. Germline-derived CDR1 and CDR2 are SNHLY and FYNNEI. The CDR3 loop spans 13 amino acids. V shed 6 bases, J shed 6 bases, and the junction held 6 bases outside the gene matches. CDR3 residues: CASRGTGRNGYTF. CDR3 nucleotides: TGTGCCAGCAGGGGGACAGGACGGAATGGCTACACCTTC.

By share, this clone counts as medium-sized. The sample contains more than one DNA sequence encoding this CDR3. This CDR3 reads CASSELGGYTF. The CDR3 region has the DNA TGTGCCAGCAGTGAATTGGGGGGCTACACCTTC. The chain joins TRBV6-1 to TRBJ1-2; D call uncertain. With 2 bases removed from V and 8 bases from J, the gap between germline ends came to 6 bases. CDR3 length: 11 amino acids. Per germline, CDR1 MNHNS and CDR2 SASEGT.

The chain recombines TRBV19 with TRBJ1-1; possible D gene TRBD1, 5 bases. V dropped 3 bases and J dropped 0 bases, with 14 bases sitting between them. The germline gives CDR1 LNHDA, CDR2 SQIVND (reference sequence). The CDR3 sequence is 16 residues long. This chain's CDR3 is CASSIAIRGLNTEAFF. The DNA of the CDR3 is TGTGCCAGTAGTATCGCGATAAGGGGCCTGAACACTGAAGCTTTCTTT. Using reference TRBV19 and TRBJ1-1 for the parts outside the CDR3, the full variable domain is DGGITQSPKYLFRKEGQNVTLSCEQNLNHDAMYWYRQDPGQGLRLIYYSQIVNDFQKGDIAEGYSVSREKKESFPLTVTSAQKNPTAFYLCASSIAIRGLNTEAFFGQGTRLTVV.

The V call is TRBV5-3, the J call TRBJ1-1; a weak D match, TRBD1 (6 bases). TRBV5-3 is annotated as an ORF whose role is uncertain. V gave up 5 bases and J gave up 4 bases, with 18 bases separating them. The CDR3 is made up of 15 amino acids. Written as DNA, the CDR3 is TGTGCCAGAAGTTCAAACAGGGAAGATGGCACTGAAGCTTTCTTT. As protein: CARSSNREDGTEAFF.

J is TRBJ1-2 and V is TRBV5-6; 8 bases map to TRBD1. The CDR3 runs 12 residues. Germline CDR1 SGHDT, CDR2 YYEEEE. V lost 4 bases, J lost 12 bases, and 8 bases stayed unmatched. The CDR3 nucleotides are TGTGCCAGCAGCCCCGGGACAGGACTGGACACCTTC. Amino acid sequence: CASSPGTGLDTF.

The chain recombines TRBV5-1 with TRBJ1-6; possible D gene TRBD1, 5 bases. The CDR3 length is 14 residues. The V end was cut by 0 bases, the J end by 7 bases, with 8 bases between. The germline CDR1 and CDR2 sequences are SGHRS and YFSETQ. The chain's CDR3 is CASSLDGGNSPLHF. The CDR3 bases are TGCGCCAGCAGCTTGGATGGGGGGAATTCACCCCTCCACTTT.

This sequence joins TRBV11-3 and TRBJ1-4; no clear D. There are 16 residues in the CDR3. The germline gives CDR1 SGHNT, CDR2 YENEEA. With 1 base removed from V and 2 bases from J, the gap between germline ends came to 11 bases. The CDR3 DNA sequence: TGTGCCAGCAGCTTAGGGACCCCTGGGACTAATGAAAAACTGTTTTTT. Protein sequence: CASSLGTPGTNEKLFF.

The chain carries TRBV7-3 and TRBJ1-2; D is perhaps TRBD1 (5 bases). The CDR3 runs 13 residues. Trimming cost V 5 bases and J 7 bases, with 14 bases left between them. Germline-derived CDR1 and CDR2 are SGHTA and FQGTGA. CDR3 DNA sequence: TGTGCCAGCAGCCCCGACAGATCCACTGGCTACACCTTC. Its translation: CASSPDRSTGYTF. The whole variable domain, remainder taken from reference TRBV7-3 and TRBJ1-2, is GAGVSQTPSNKVTEKGKYVELRCDPISGHTALYWYRQSLGQGPEFLIYFQGTGAADDSGLPNDRFFAVRPEGSVSTLKIQRTERGDSAVYLCASSPDRSTGYTFGSGTRLTVV.

V is TRBV6-4 and J is TRBJ2-1; 10 bases align to TRBD2. Germline V gene data show CDR1 as MRHNA and CDR2 as SNTAGT. The CDR3 contains 15 residues. The ends lost 0 bases at V and 4 bases at J; junction bases unmatched: 0. The DNA of the CDR3 is TGTGCCAGCAGTGACTCACTAGCGGGGTACAATGAGCAGTTCTTC. This sequence encodes CASSDSLAGYNEQFF.